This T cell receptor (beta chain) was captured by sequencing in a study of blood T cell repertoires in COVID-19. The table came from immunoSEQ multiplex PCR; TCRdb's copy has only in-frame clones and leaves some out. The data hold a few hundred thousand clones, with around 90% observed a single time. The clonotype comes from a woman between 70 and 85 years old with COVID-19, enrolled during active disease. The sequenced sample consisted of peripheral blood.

CDR3 in DNA: TGCGCCAGCAGCCTCGGGACGCTGGGGGGTGAGCAGTTCTTC. Protein product: CASSLGTLGGEQFF. The chain uses TRBV5-1 and TRBJ2-1, with D possibly being TRBD2 (6 bases). Trimming removed 4 bases at V and 9 bases at J, with 17 bases between. Per the germline V gene, CDR1 is SGHRS and CDR2 is YFSETQ. The CDR3 runs 14 residues.